A selection of T cell receptor beta chains follows, all from one sample in a study of T cell changes during pregnancy in multiple sclerosis. Sequencing was performed with immunoSEQ multiplex PCR; in TCRdb, only in-frame clones are kept and a portion is missing. Of approximately 50,000 clones listed, about 92% are singletons. The sequences come from peripheral blood, collected in the third trimester of pregnancy. Receptor source: a female donor in good health, enrolled as a control in a pregnancy study. Each CDR3 is given without its conserved first and last residue. A D gene is named only where the DNA matches it firmly.

j_call,v_call,d_call,cdr3_length,cdr3_aa
TRBJ2-5,TRBV5-1,TRBD2,14,ASSPGVAGAGETQY
TRBJ2-6,TRBV5-4,TRBD2,17,ASNHGGGSLNSGANVLT
TRBJ2-2,TRBV30,-,12,AWSVLFRTGELF
TRBJ2-4,TRBV2,TRBD1,14,ASSGRDSLAKNIQY
TRBJ2-2,TRBV6-4,-,13,ASSGSHLSTGELF
TRBJ1-1,TRBV5-1,-,14,ASSIAGTRVNTEAF
TRBJ2-1,TRBV6-1,TRBD1,13,ASTDRELSYNEQF
TRBJ1-2,TRBV29-1,-,10,SVDGGSYGYT
TRBJ2-3,TRBV19,TRBD2,14,ASSPGGVAGADTQY
TRBJ2-3,TRBV7-2,TRBD2,11,ASNKRGADTQY
TRBJ2-3,TRBV6-4,TRBD2,14,ASSQDGGGATDTQY
TRBJ2-7,TRBV7-9,-,14,ASSLGERRSRDEQY
TRBJ2-1,TRBV23-1,TRBD1,13,ASSQSGTGGNEQF
TRBJ2-7,TRBV27,-,13,ASSPSGGGSYEQY
TRBJ1-2,TRBV5-4,TRBD1,13,ASSLEPTGYDGYT
TRBJ2-1,TRBV11-3,TRBD1,13,ASSPQGVSGNEQF
TRBJ2-1,TRBV18,-,12,ASSPPTTYNEQF
TRBJ2-4,TRBV11-2,-,13,ASSASGEGRNIQY
TRBJ2-2,TRBV5-1,-,11,ASSADSALELF
TRBJ1-1,TRBV6-6,-,12,ASSYGRLGTEAF
TRBJ2-7,TRBV4-1,-,13,ASSQGTQSSYEQY
TRBJ1-2,TRBV14,-,14,ASSQTRERGVYGYT
TRBJ2-2,TRBV27,-,13,ASRRIGGNTGELF
TRBJ2-5,TRBV6-5,-,10,ASRVGETTQY
TRBJ2-5,TRBV10-3,-,13,AISLNALAGETQY
TRBJ1-3,TRBV7-9,-,12,ASSLAGSGNTIY
TRBJ1-2,TRBV7-9,-,9,VTGGSYGYT
TRBJ2-7,TRBV6-5,-,12,ATQQVTLTYEQY
TRBJ2-1,TRBV19,-,12,ASSKGAGRSEQF
TRBJ2-2,TRBV5-6,TRBD1,14,ASSSERGLGTGELF
TRBJ2-3,TRBV7-9,TRBD2,14,ASSSTASGRQDTQY
TRBJ2-1,TRBV30,-,11,ACARENYNEQF
TRBJ2-4,TRBV4-1,TRBD1,14,ASSQETGEAKNIQY
TRBJ1-1,TRBV7-6,-,12,ASSSKQGWAEAF
TRBJ1-1,TRBV6-5,TRBD1,14,ASSYLPGGRYTEAF
TRBJ2-7,TRBV7-8,-,11,ASSPVEVYEQY
TRBJ1-5,TRBV27,-,11,ASNSGRGQPQH
TRBJ2-7,TRBV19,-,12,ASSPRGTSYEQY
TRBJ2-5,TRBV9,-,12,ASSVGTRGETQY
TRBJ2-1,TRBV11-2,-,16,ASSLDISGVGSYNEQF
TRBJ2-1,TRBV2,TRBD2,13,ASRRLADYYNEQF
TRBJ1-2,TRBV30,TRBD1,13,AWSVVTGVGYGYT
TRBJ2-7,TRBV9,-,13,ASSPSLIALSEQY
TRBJ2-7,TRBV7-8,-,13,ASSPRRGVDYEQY
TRBJ2-3,TRBV29-1,-,11,SVGSRNSDTQY
TRBJ2-7,TRBV7-9,-,12,ASSLTGSSYEQY
TRBJ1-6,TRBV7-8,-,11,ASRQGMNSPLH
TRBJ2-7,TRBV15,TRBD1,11,ATGLGQGHEQY
TRBJ2-3,TRBV18,TRBD2,15,ASSPLGLAGRTDTQY
TRBJ2-5,TRBV5-1,-,14,ASSLGTTSIQETQY
TRBJ2-3,TRBV5-1,TRBD2,13,ASSSVGLAADTQY
TRBJ2-1,TRBV12-5,TRBD2,13,ASGTGTSRGDEQF
TRBJ2-2,TRBV11-2,TRBD2,16,ASSARSGGVANTGELF
TRBJ1-1,TRBV19,-,9,ASSIEGVAF
TRBJ1-1,TRBV6-5,-,12,ASSWPGRGTEAF
TRBJ1-5,TRBV18,TRBD1,13,ASSETGNSNQPQH
TRBJ2-3,TRBV7-2,-,11,ASSFQGTDTQY
TRBJ1-6,TRBV28,TRBD1,13,ASSPPQGNNSPLH
TRBJ1-5,TRBV28,-,12,ASRGGGGDQPQH
TRBJ2-1,TRBV4-1,TRBD2,15,ASSQSSGFSSYNEQF